This is a list of T cell receptor beta chains from one sample in a study of T cells in Graves' hyperthyroidism and ophthalmopathy. TCRdb reanalysed the multiplex PCR reads using MiXCR and keeps one entry per CDR3 protein. Among 540,000 or so distinct CDR3 sequences listed, just over 45% were seen once. Material for sequencing was peripheral blood or thyroid tissue (not recorded which). The receptors derive from an adult woman with Graves' disease, either hyperthyroidism or ophthalmopathy (not recorded which). The CDR3 runs from the conserved cysteine through the conserved F or W. The order of the fields is V gene, clone size, J gene, D gene, CDR3 protein, CDR3 DNA. The D gene is left open where the match is weak. Expanded clones get a size class; other rows say once, few or many, or leave the size out.

TRBV2,many,TRBJ1-1,-,CASSYTGPGEAFF,TGTGCCAGCAGCTACACAGGGCCGGGAGAAGCTTTCTTT
TRBV19,-,TRBJ2-2,-,CASKVIGFAGELFF,TGTGCCAGTAAAGTGATCGGCTTCGCCGGGGAGCTGTTTTTT
TRBV4-2,-,TRBJ2-5,-,CASRPQMVGWAQYF,TGTGCCAGCCGCCCCCAAATGGTTGGATGGGCCCAGTACTTC
TRBV24-1,-,TRBJ2-7,TRBD2,CATSDPTSGDNEQYF,TGTGCCACCAGTGACCCGACTAGCGGGGACAATGAGCAGTACTTC
TRBV15,-,TRBJ2-7,TRBD2,CATSRDLPFRGSSYEQYF,TGTGCCACCAGCAGAGATCTTCCCTTCCGCGGGAGCTCCTACGAGCAGTACTTC
TRBV20-1,many,TRBJ1-4,-,CSASGGLGEKLFF,TGCAGTGCCAGCGGGGGTTTAGGCGAAAAACTGTTTTTT
TRBV20-1,many,TRBJ2-7,-,CSARDMGGGDRRSYEQYF,TGCAGTGCTAGAGATATGGGTGGAGGGGACCGACGTTCCTACGAGCAGTACTTC
TRBV20-1,many,TRBJ1-2,-,CSARDTKFYGYTF,TGCAGTGCTAGAGACACGAAGTTCTATGGCTACACCTTC
TRBV7-2,-,TRBJ1-6,-,CASSLIGLGTGGSPLHF,TGTGCCAGCAGCTTAATCGGTCTCGGGACTGGGGGATCACCCCTCCACTTT
TRBV20-1,-,TRBJ2-7,TRBD2,CSARDGTRGYEQYF,TGCAGTGCTAGAGATGGGACTAGAGGCTACGAGCAGTACTTC
TRBV5-1,many,TRBJ2-7,-,CASSLDRGGEQYF,TGCGCCAGCAGCTTGGACCGGGGAGGCGAGCAGTACTTC
TRBV7-6,many,TRBJ2-5,-,CASSFNGYQGGTQYF,TGTGCCAGCAGCTTTAACGGTTACCAGGGGGGGACCCAGTACTTC
TRBV6-6,many,TRBJ1-6,-,CASSYRDVDSPLHF,TGTGCCAGCAGTTACCGAGATGTGGATTCACCCCTCCACTTT
TRBV7-8,-,TRBJ1-3,-,CASSMDARGGNTIYF,TGTGCCAGCAGTATGGACGCAAGAGGCGGAAACACCATATATTTT
TRBV11-2,many,TRBJ2-7,-,CASSSPRASYEQYF,TGTGCCAGCAGCTCCCCCCGGGCCTCCTACGAGCAGTACTTC
TRBV2,once,TRBJ2-5,TRBD1,CASSRDSTQYF,TGTGCCAGCAGTAGGGACAGCACCCAGTACTTC
TRBV7-2,-,TRBJ2-7,TRBD1,CASSLAKDRVNEQYF,TGTGCCAGCAGCTTAGCGAAGGACAGGGTCAACGAGCAGTACTTC
TRBV28,many,TRBJ2-5,-,CASGDLGGRETQYF,TGTGCCAGCGGAGACCTTGGGGGCCGCGAGACCCAGTACTTC
TRBV9,-,TRBJ1-6,-,CASSSFRTVGHSPLHF,TGTGCCAGCAGTTCATTTCGGACCGTCGGGCATTCACCCCTCCACTTT
TRBV20-1,many,TRBJ2-7,TRBD2,CSGTGGFYEQYF,TGCAGTGGTACGGGAGGGTTCTACGAGCAGTACTTC
TRBV11-2,many,TRBJ1-2,-,CANSPSITGIYGYTF,TGTGCCAACAGCCCCAGTATTACTGGGATCTATGGCTACACCTTC
TRBV4-1,many,TRBJ1-4,-,CASSQFPPGPINEKLFF,TGCGCCAGCAGCCAATTTCCCCCCGGACCGATTAATGAAAAACTGTTTTTT
TRBV6-1,many,TRBJ2-7,TRBD1,CASSEVSVGTGPYEQYF,TGTGCCAGCAGTGAAGTTTCTGTGGGGACAGGGCCATACGAGCAGTACTTC
TRBV9,few,TRBJ2-2,-,CASTWGTPRNTGELFF,TGTGCCTCTACCTGGGGCACGCCAAGGAACACCGGGGAGCTGTTTTTT
TRBV6-5,many,TRBJ1-1,-,CASSYVGPNTEAFF,TGTGCCAGCAGTTATGTGGGACCGAACACTGAAGCTTTCTTT
TRBV2,-,TRBJ1-4,-,CASSESRGHNEKLFF,TGTGCCAGCAGTGAATCGCGGGGTCACAATGAAAAACTGTTTTTT
TRBV9,-,TRBJ2-1,TRBD2,CASSQLAGGPNNEQFF,TGTGCCAGCAGCCAACTAGCGGGAGGGCCTAATAATGAGCAGTTCTTC